Listed here is a single T cell receptor (beta chain). The sample comes from a study of technical replicates of blood from a few donors. Clones were read by immunoSEQ multiplex PCR, and TCRdb kept only the in-frame ones, dropping some. Of around 68,000 clones in the sample, 95% to 97% were seen once. Germline V gives CDR1 LNHDA, CDR2 SQIVND (reference sequence). Trimming left V 10 bases short and J 0 bases short, with 13 bases between. The CDR3 totals 14 residues. This clonotype was sampled from a human donor in good health. The chain carries TRBV19 and TRBJ1-3, with D maybe TRBD1 (6 bases). The sample consisted of T cells isolated from PBMCs. DNA of the CDR3: TGTGCCACAGGGGAAATGAGCTCTGGAAACACCATATATTTT. Protein: CATGEMSSGNTIYF.